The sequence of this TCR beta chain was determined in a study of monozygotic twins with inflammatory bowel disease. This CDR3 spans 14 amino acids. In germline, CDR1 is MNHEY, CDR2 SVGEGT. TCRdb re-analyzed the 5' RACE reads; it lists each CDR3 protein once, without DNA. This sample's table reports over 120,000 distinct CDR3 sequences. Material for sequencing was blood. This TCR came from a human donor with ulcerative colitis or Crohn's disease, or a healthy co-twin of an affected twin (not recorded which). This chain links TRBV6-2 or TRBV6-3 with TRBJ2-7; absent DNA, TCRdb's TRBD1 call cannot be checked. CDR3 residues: CASSPGTGGMEQYF.